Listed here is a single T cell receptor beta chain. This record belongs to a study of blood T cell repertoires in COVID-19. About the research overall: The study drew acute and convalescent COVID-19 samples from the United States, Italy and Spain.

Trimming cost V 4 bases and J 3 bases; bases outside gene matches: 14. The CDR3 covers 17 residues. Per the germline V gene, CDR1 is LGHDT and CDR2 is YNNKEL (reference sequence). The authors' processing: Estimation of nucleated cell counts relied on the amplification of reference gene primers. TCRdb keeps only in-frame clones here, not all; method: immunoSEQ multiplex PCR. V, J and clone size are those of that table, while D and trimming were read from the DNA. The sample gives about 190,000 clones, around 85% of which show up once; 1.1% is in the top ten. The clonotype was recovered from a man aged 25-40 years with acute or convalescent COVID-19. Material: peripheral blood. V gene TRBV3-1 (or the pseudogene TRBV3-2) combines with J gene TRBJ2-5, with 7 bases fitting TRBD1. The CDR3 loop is CASSLYRRTGQKETQYF. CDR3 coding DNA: TGTGCCAGCAGCCTATACCGCCGGACAGGACAAAAAGAGACCCAGTACTTC.